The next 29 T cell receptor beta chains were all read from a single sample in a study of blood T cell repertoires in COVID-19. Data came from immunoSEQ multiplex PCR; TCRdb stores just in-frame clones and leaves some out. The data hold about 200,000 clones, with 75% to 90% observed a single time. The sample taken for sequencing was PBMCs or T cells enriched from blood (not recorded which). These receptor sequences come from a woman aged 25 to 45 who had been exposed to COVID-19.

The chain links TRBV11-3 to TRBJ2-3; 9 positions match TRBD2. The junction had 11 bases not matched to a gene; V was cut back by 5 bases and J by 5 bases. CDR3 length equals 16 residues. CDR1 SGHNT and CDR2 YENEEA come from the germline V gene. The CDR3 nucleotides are TGTGCCAGCAGCGTCGGGGTAGCGGGGGATGGAGATACGCAGTATTTT. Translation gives CASSVGVAGDGDTQYF.

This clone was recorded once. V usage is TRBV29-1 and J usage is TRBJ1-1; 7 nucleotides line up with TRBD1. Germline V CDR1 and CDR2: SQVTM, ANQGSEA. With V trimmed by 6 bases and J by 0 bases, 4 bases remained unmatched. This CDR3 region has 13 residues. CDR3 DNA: TGCAGCGTCATGACAGGGATGAACACTGAAGCTTTCTTT. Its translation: CSVMTGMNTEAFF.

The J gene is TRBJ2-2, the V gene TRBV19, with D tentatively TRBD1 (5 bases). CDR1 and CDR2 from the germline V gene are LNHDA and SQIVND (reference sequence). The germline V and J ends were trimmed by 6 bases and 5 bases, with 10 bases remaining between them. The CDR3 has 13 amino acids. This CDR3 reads CASSPQGTGELFF. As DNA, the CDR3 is TGTGCCAGTAGCCCTCAGGGTACCGGGGAGCTGTTTTTT.

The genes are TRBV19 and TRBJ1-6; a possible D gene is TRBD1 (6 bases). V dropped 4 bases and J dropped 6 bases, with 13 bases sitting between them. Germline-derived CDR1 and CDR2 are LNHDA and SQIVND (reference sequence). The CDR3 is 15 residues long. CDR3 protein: CASSTQGSGNSPLHF. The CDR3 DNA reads TGTGCCAGTAGTACACAGGGATCTGGTAATTCACCCCTCCACTTT.

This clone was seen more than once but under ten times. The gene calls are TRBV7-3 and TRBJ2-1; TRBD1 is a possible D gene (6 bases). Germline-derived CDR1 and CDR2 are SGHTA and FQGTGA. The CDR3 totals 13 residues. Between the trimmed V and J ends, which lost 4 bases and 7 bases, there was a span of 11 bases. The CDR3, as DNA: TGTGCCAGCAGCTCCCTACAGGGAAATGAGCAGTTCTTC. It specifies CASSSLQGNEQFF. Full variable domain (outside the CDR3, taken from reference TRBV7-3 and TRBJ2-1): GAGVSQTPSNKVTEKGKYVELRCDPISGHTALYWYRQSLGQGPEFLIYFQGTGAADDSGLPNDRFFAVRPEGSVSTLKIQRTERGDSAVYLCASSSLQGNEQFFGPGTRLTVL.

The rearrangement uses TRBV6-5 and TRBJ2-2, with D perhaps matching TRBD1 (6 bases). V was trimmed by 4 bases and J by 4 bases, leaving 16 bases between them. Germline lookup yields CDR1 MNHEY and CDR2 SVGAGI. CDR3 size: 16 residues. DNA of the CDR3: TGTGCCAGCAGTTCTCCTCACAGGGTGGCCACCGGGGAGCTGTTTTTT. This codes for CASSSPHRVATGELFF.

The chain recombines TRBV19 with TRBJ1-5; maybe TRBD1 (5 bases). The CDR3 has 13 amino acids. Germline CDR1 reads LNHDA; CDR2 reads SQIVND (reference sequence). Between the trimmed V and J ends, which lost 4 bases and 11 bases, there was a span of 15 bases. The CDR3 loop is CASSTLGGTAQHF. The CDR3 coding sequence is TGTGCCAGTAGTACACTGGGGGGGACGGCCCAGCATTTT.

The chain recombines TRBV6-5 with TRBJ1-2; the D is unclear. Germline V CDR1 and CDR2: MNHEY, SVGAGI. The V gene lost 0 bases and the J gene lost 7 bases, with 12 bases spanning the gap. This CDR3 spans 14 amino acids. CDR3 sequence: CASSYSGPESGYTF. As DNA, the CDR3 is TGTGCCAGCAGTTACTCGGGCCCTGAATCTGGCTACACCTTC.

CDR3 sequence reads: CASSGQGNSPLHF. The CDR3 nucleotides are TGTGCCAGCAGCGGACAGGGAAATTCACCCCTCCACTTT. The chain is built from TRBV6-4 and TRBJ1-6; 8 nucleotides line up with TRBD1. Germline trimming cut 6 bases from V and 7 bases from J; bases unmatched to any gene: 2. This CDR3 region has 13 residues. Germline loops: CDR1 MRHNA, CDR2 SNTAGT.

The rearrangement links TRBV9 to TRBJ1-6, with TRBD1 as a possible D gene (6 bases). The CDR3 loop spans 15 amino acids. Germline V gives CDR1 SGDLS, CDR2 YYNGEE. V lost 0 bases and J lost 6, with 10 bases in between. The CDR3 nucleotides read TGTGCCAGCAGCGTAGCGGGGGGCGTTAATTCACCCCTCCACTTT. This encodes CASSVAGGVNSPLHF.

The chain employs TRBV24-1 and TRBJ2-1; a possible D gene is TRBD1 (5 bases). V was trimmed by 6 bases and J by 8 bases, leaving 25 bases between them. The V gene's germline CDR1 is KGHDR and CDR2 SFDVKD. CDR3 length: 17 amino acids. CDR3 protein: CATSPTARVKGWDEQFF. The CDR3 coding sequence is TGTGCCACCAGTCCGACCGCCCGGGTCAAGGGGTGGGATGAGCAGTTCTTC.

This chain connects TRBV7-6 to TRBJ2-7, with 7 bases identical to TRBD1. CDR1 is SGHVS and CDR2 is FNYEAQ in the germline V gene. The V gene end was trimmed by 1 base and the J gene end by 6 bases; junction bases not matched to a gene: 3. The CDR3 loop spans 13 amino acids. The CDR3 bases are TGTGCCAGCAGCTTAGGGGCAGGGGGCGAGCAGTACTTC. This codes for CASSLGAGGEQYF.

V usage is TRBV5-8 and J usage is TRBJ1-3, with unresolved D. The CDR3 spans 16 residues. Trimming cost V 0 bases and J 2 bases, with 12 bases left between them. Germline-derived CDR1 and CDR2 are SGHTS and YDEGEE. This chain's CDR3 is CASSLVRGSTGNTIYF. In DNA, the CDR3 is TGTGCCAGCAGCTTGGTCCGGGGTAGTACTGGAAACACCATATATTTT.

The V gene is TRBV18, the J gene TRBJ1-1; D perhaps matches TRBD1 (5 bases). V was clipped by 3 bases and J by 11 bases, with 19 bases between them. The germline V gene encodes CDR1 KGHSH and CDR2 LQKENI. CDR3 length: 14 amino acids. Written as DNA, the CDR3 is TGTGCCAGCTCACCGGAAGGAAGGGTGGGGGGTGCTTTCTTT. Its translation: CASSPEGRVGGAFF.

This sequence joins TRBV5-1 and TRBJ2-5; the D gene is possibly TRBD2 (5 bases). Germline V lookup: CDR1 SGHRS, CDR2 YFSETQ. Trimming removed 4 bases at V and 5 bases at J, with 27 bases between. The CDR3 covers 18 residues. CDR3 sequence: CASSPVGSNSPRGETQYF. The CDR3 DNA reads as TGCGCCAGCAGCCCCGTGGGGTCTAACAGCCCGCGAGGGGAGACCCAGTACTTC.

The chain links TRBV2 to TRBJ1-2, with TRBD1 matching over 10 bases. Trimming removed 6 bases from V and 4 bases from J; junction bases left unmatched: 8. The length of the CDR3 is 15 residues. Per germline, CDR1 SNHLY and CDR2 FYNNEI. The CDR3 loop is CASRDDRGHAYGYTF. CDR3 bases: TGTGCCAGCAGAGATGACAGGGGGCATGCCTATGGCTACACCTTC.

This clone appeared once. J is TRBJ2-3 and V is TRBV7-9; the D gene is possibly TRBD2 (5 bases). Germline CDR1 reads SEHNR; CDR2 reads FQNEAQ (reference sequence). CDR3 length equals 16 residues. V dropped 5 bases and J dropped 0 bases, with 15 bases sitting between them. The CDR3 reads CASSRWGELSTDTQYF. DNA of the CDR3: TGTGCCAGCAGCCGCTGGGGAGAGCTAAGCACAGATACGCAGTATTTT.

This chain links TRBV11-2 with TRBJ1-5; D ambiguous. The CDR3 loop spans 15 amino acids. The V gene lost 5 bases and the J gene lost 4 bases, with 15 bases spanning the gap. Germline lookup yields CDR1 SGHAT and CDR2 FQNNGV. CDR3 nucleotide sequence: TGTGCCAGCAGCCAGAGCGCGGGAGGAAATCAGCCCCAGCATTTT. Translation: CASSQSAGGNQPQHF.

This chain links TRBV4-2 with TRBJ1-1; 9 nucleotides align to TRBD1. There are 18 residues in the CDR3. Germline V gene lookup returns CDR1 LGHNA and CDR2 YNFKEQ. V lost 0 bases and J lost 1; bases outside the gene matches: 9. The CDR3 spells CASSQEGRTGARNTEAFF. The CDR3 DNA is TGTGCCAGCAGCCAAGAAGGGCGGACAGGGGCTCGGAACACTGAAGCTTTCTTT.

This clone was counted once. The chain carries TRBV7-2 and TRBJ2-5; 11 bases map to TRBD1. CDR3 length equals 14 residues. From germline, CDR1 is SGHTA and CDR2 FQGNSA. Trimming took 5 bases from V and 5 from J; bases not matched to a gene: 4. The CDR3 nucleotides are TGTGCCAGCAGCCGGGACAGGGGGACGGAGACCCAGTACTTC. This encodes CASSRDRGTETQYF. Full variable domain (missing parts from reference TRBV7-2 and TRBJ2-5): GAGVSQSPSNKVTEKGKDVELRCDPISGHTALYWYRQSLGQGLEFLIYFQGNSAPDKSGLPSDRFSAERTGGSVSTLTIQRTQQEDSAVYLCASSRDRGTETQYFGPGTRLLVL.

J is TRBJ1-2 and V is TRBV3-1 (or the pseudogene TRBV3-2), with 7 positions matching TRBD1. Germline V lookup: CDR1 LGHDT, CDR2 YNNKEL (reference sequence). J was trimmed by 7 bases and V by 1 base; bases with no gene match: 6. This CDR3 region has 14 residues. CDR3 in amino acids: CASSQGGQGVGYTF. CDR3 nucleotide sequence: TGTGCCAGCAGCCAAGGGGGCCAGGGGGTTGGCTACACCTTC.

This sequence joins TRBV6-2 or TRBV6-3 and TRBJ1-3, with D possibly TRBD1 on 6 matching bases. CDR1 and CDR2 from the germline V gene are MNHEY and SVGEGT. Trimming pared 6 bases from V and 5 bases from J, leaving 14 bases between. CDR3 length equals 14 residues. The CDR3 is CASSGTSARNTIYF. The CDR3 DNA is TGTGCCAGCAGCGGGACATCGGCAAGAAACACCATATATTTT.

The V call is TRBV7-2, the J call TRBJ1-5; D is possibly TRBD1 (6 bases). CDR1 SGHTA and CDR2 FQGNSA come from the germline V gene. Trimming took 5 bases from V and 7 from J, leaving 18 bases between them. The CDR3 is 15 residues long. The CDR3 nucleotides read TGTGCCAGCAGCACCGCCCCAGGGGTCCGGCAGCCCCAGCATTTT. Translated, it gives CASSTAPGVRQPQHF.

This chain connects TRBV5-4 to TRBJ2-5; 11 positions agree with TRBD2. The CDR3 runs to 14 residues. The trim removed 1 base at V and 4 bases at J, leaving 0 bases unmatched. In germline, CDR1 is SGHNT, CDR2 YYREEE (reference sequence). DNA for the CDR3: TGTGCCAGCAGCTTGACTAGCGGGGGAGAGACCCAGTACTTC. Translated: CASSLTSGGETQYF.

The CDR3 loop is CATSTGSSTQNQPQHF. The DNA of the CDR3 is TGTGCCACCAGCACCGGGTCGTCGACCCAAAATCAGCCCCAGCATTTT. This chain links TRBV15 with TRBJ1-5, with no clear D. CDR1 is LNHNV and CDR2 is YYDKDF in the germline V gene (reference sequence). V was shortened by 4 bases and J by 4 bases, with 17 bases between the two germline ends. This CDR3 is 16 amino acids long.

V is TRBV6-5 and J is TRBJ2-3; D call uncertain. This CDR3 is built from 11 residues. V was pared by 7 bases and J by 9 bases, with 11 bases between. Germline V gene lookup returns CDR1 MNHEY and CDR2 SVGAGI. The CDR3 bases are TGTGCCAGCAAAACCCTACGAACGCAGTATTTT. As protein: CASKTLRTQYF.

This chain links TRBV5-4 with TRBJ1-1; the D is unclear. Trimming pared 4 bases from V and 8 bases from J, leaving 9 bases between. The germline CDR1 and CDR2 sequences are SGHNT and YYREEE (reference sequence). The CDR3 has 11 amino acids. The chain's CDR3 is CASSLGGEAFF. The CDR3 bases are TGTGCCAGCAGCCTCGGAGGAGAAGCTTTCTTT.

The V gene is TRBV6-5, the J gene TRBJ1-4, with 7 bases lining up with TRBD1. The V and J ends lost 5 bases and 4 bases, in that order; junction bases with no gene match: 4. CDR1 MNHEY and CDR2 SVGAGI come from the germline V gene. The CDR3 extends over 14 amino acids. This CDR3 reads CASSRDSFNEKLFF. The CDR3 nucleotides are TGTGCCAGCAGTCGGGACAGCTTTAATGAAAAACTGTTTTTT.

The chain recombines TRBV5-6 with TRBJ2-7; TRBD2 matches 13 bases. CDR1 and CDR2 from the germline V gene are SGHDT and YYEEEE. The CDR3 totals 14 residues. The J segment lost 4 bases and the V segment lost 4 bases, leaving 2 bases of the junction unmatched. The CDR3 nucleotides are TGTGCCAGCAGCCCGGGACTAGCGGGGTACGAGCAGTACTTC. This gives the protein CASSPGLAGYEQYF. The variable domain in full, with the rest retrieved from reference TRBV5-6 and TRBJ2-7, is DAGVTQSPTHLIKTRGQQVTLRCSPKSGHDTVSWYQQALGQGPQFIFQYYEEEERQRGNFPDRFSGHQFPNYSSELNVNALLLGDSALYLCASSPGLAGYEQYFGPGTRLTVT.